This T cell receptor beta chain came from a study of shared clonotypes between healthy human individuals. This CDR3 is built from 17 residues. Trimming pared 0 bases from V and 1 base from J, leaving 13 bases between. The germline V gene encodes CDR1 KGHSH and CDR2 LQKENI. Sequencing was performed with immunoSEQ multiplex PCR; in TCRdb, only in-frame clones are kept and a portion is missing. The sample lists some 580,000 clones, roughly 97% occurring once. Sequenced material: naive CD4+ T cells sorted from blood. Described subset: CD45RA+ positively selected. This receptor was identified in a woman under 40 in good health. V is TRBV18 and J is TRBJ2-1; D perhaps matches TRBD1 (6 bases). The CDR3 loop reads CASSPPVDSSSYNEQFF. CDR3 DNA: TGTGCCAGCTCACCACCGGTGGACAGTTCTTCCTACAATGAGCAGTTCTTC. The whole variable domain, filled in from reference TRBV18 and TRBJ2-1, reads NAGVMQNPRHLVRRRGQEARLRCSPMKGHSHVYWYRQLPEEGLKFMVYLQKENIIDESGMPKERFSAEFPKEGPSILRIQQVVRGDSAAYFCASSPPVDSSSYNEQFFGPGTRLTVL.